Sequencing of this T cell receptor (beta chain) was carried out in a study of cytomegalovirus exposure and HLA in healthy donors. In germline, CDR1 is SGHKS, CDR2 YYEKEE (reference sequence). This CDR3 has 14 amino acids. After removal of 0 bases from V and 4 bases from J, the junction contained 1 base not matched to a gene. Details on this clone: Its specificity is unknown.

PCR amplification relied on 60 Vbeta primers (plus 13 Jbeta primers). Sequencing used immunoSEQ multiplex PCR; TCRdb keeps in-frame clones, though not all of them. This sample carries approximately 130,000 clones, around 77% of them seen once, and the ten largest clones take around 5.5%. Study-level results: Accurate prediction of most subjects' HLA-A and HLA-B alleles from TCR beta sequences was reported. Some TCR beta chains (over 150 of them) were listed as cytomegalovirus-associated. HLA restriction was apparent for most CMV-associated TCR beta chains in a later analysis.

The sequenced material came from PBMCs. The source of this sequence is a man aged 18 to 30 in good health and CMV-seropositive. The rearrangement joins TRBV5-5 to TRBJ1-2, with 9 bases fitting TRBD1. CDR3 sequence (DNA): TGTGCCAGCAGCTTGGACAGGGGGCCCTATGGCTACACCTTC. Its protein is CASSLDRGPYGYTF.